This TCR beta chain was obtained from a study of blood T cells in healthy people across ages. The use of a sample-barcoded 5' primer and a J-beta primer mix characterized a second PCR of roughly 6 to 11 cycles. From the 5' RACE reads, TCRdb called clonotypes with MiXCR, one entry per CDR3 protein. The repertoire holds hundreds of thousands of distinct CDR3 sequences, 56% seen once, with around 25% in the top ten. Study findings and constraints: Roughly linear declines in TCR beta diversity per million T cells occurred with age.

To note about this clonotype: The antigen is unknown.

In each sample, at least 7 million PBMCs were isolated. Germline CDR1 MNHEY, CDR2 SMNVEV (reference sequence). Trimming removed 6 bases from V and 9 bases from J, with 23 bases in between. CDR3 size: 15 residues. Input material: blood. The chain is built from TRBV27 and TRBJ1-2; no firm D call. This TCR derives from a man in his forties or fifties in good health. The CDR3 sequence is CASSLLGVQTSSYTF. As DNA, the CDR3 is TGTGCCAGCAGCCTATTGGGAGTACAGACGTCTAGCTACACCTTC.